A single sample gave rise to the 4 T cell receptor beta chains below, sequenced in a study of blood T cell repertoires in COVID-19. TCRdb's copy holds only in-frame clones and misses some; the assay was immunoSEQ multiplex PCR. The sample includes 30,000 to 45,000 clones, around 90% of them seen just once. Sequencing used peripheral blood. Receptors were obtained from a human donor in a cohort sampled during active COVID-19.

The CDR3: CASSLDSLREQYF. The CDR3 bases are TGCGCCAGCAGCTTGGACAGCCTCCGAGAGCAGTACTTC. V gene TRBV5-1 combines with J gene TRBJ2-7; no firm D call. The CDR3 loop spans 13 amino acids. Germline CDR1 reads SGHRS; CDR2 reads YFSETQ. Trimming cost V 0 bases and J 7 bases, with 11 bases left between them. Combining the CDR3 with reference TRBV5-1 and TRBJ2-7 gives the whole variable domain KAGVTQTPRYLIKTRGQQVTLSCSPISGHRSVSWYQQTPGQGLQFLFEYFSETQRNKGNFPGRFSGRQFSNSRSEMNVSTLELGDSALYLCASSLDSLREQYFGPGTRLTVT.

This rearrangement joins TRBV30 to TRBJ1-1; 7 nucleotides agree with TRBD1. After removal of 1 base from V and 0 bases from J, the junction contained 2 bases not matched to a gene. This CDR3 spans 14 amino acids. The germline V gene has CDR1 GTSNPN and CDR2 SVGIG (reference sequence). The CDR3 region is CAWSAGQVNTEAFF. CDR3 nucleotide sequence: TGTGCCTGGAGTGCAGGACAGGTGAACACTGAAGCTTTCTTT.

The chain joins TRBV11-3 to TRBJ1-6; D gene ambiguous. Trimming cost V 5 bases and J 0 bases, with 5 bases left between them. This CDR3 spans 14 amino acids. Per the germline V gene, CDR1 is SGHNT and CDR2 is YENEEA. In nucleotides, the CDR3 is TGTGCCAGCAGCAGGAGCTCCTATAATTCACCCCTCCACTTT. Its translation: CASSRSSYNSPLHF.

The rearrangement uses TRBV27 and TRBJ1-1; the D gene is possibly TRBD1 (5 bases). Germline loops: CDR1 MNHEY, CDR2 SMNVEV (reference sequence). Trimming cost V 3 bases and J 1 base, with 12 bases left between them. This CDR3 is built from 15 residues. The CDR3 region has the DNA TGTGCCAGCAGTTTCGGTGGGGCAGGGAACACTGAAGCTTTCTTT. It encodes CASSFGGAGNTEAFF.